The 24 T cell receptor beta chains below were found in one sample sequenced in a study of blood T cell repertoires in COVID-19. Profiled with immunoSEQ multiplex PCR; TCRdb holds only in-frame clones, not every one. The repertoire holds over 200,000 clones, with roughly 85% as singletons. The sample consisted of peripheral blood. These receptors originate from a woman aged 18-29 years who had recovered from COVID-19.

The CDR3 region is CSVERGLRGTDEQFF. DNA for the CDR3: TGCAGCGTTGAAAGGGGCCTCAGAGGAACGGATGAGCAGTTCTTC. The chain employs TRBV29-1 and TRBJ2-1; TRBD1 is a possible D gene (5 bases). The V and J ends lost 2 bases and 8 bases respectively, with 19 bases between them. Germline values: CDR1 SQVTM, CDR2 ANQGSEA. CDR3 length: 15 residues.

The J gene is TRBJ2-3, the V gene TRBV6-1; TRBD2 might be the D (5 bases). Deletions cut 3 bases from V and 2 bases from J, with 9 bases between. The length of the CDR3 is 14 residues. Per the germline V gene, CDR1 is MNHNS and CDR2 is SASEGT. The CDR3 loop reads CASSEERNTDTQYF. The CDR3 nucleotides read TGTGCCAGCAGTGAGGAGCGGAACACAGATACGCAGTATTTT.

CDR3 in amino acids: CAISVGLGRNTEAFF. The CDR3 DNA follows: TGTGCCATCAGTGTAGGGCTCGGGAGGAACACTGAAGCTTTCTTT. The gene calls are TRBV10-3 and TRBJ1-1; no definite D call. Trimming took 4 bases from V and 1 from J, leaving 13 bases between them. The CDR3 loop spans 15 amino acids. Germline CDR1 and CDR2: ENHRY and SYGVKD.

This clone has only one observation. The V gene is TRBV28, the J gene TRBJ1-2; TRBD1 is a possible D gene (6 bases). Deletions cut 2 bases from V and 1 base from J, with 14 bases between. CDR3 length: 16 amino acids. The germline V gene encodes CDR1 MDHEN and CDR2 SYDVKM. The CDR3: CASSLGTSRLNYGYTF. Here the CDR3 DNA reads TGTGCCAGCAGTTTAGGGACATCCCGCCTTAACTATGGCTACACCTTC.

The rearrangement uses TRBV4-3 and TRBJ2-2; 8 bases are a match to TRBD2. J lost 4 bases, V lost 8 bases, and 12 bases had no gene match. The CDR3 contains 16 residues. The germline CDR1 and CDR2 sequences are LGHNA and YSLEER. DNA of the CDR3: TGCGCCAGCTCTCGGGGGGGCGGGAGCAGCACCGGGGAGCTGTTTTTT. This encodes CASSRGGGSSTGELFF.

This chain uses TRBV15 with TRBJ1-5, with 10 bases matching TRBD1. The CDR3 covers 17 residues. Germline CDR1 is LNHNV and CDR2 is YYDKDF (reference sequence). V dropped 2 bases and J dropped 10; count of bases not matched to a gene: 14. The CDR3 coding sequence is TGTGCCACCAGCAGATCCGGGGGACAGGGGAGAATCAGCCCCCAGCATTTT. Translation gives CATSRSGGQGRISPQHF.

V is TRBV29-1 and J is TRBJ1-1; D unclear. In germline, CDR1 is SQVTM, CDR2 ANQGSEA. This CDR3 region has 13 residues. V gave up 4 bases and J gave up 3 bases, with 12 bases separating them. CDR3 sequence: CSVGREWHTEAFF. The CDR3 DNA reads as TGCAGCGTTGGAAGGGAGTGGCACACTGAAGCTTTCTTT.

This clone was counted a single time. This rearrangement joins TRBV7-9 to TRBJ1-2; 7 bases agree with TRBD1. The CDR3 totals 16 residues. Trimming removed 1 base from V and 1 base from J; junction bases left unmatched: 6. Germline CDR1 and CDR2: SEHNR and FQNEAQ (reference sequence). The DNA for the CDR3 is TGTGCCAGCAGCTTAGTCGGGACAGTTTTTAACTATGGCTACACCTTC. Amino acid sequence: CASSLVGTVFNYGYTF.

This chain links TRBV30 with TRBJ2-7; 9 nucleotides match TRBD2. The CDR3 runs to 14 residues. Germline CDR1 is GTSNPN and CDR2 is SVGIG (reference sequence). Trimming took 3 bases from V and 2 from J; bases not matched to a gene: 5. CDR3 in amino acids: CAWSISSGTYEQYF. The CDR3 DNA sequence: TGTGCCTGGAGCATTTCTAGCGGGACCTACGAGCAGTACTTC.

This chain connects TRBV28 to TRBJ2-5, with 7 nucleotides matching TRBD2. Trimming at V came to 6 bases and at J to 4 bases, leaving 11 bases not matched to a gene. The CDR3 loop spans 15 amino acids. Germline CDR1 is MDHEN and CDR2 is SYDVKM. The CDR3 protein is CASSAQTSPLETQYF. The CDR3 coding sequence is TGTGCCAGCAGCGCACAGACTAGCCCTTTAGAGACCCAGTACTTC. The full variable domain, rest sourced from reference TRBV28 and TRBJ2-5, is DVKVTQSSRYLVKRTGEKVFLECVQDMDHENMFWYRQDPGLGLRLIYFSYDVKMKEKGDIPEGYSVSREKKERFSLILESASTNQTSMYLCASSAQTSPLETQYFGPGTRLLVL.

The chain uses TRBV10-1 and TRBJ1-2; no definite D call. The CDR3 is 16 amino acids. The germline V gene encodes CDR1 WNHNN and CDR2 SYGVQD (reference sequence). Trimming removed 0 bases at V and 0 bases at J, with 11 bases between. Here the CDR3 reads CASSESKRHSNYGYTF. The DNA for the CDR3 is TGCGCCAGCAGTGAGTCTAAAAGACACTCTAACTATGGCTACACCTTC.

This chain joins TRBV11-3 and TRBJ2-3; TRBD2 is a possible D gene (6 bases). V was trimmed by 3 bases and J by 0 bases, leaving 16 bases between them. Germline CDR1 and CDR2: SGHNT and YENEEA. The CDR3 spans 17 residues. CDR3 sequence (DNA): TGTGCCAGCAGCTTGTCCATAGCGGAGTCTAGCACAGATACGCAGTATTTT. Protein product: CASSLSIAESSTDTQYF.

This clone was recorded a few times. V is TRBV12-3 or TRBV12-4 and J is TRBJ2-7, with a tentative D call TRBD1 (6 bases). The CDR3 length is 13 residues. V shed 6 bases and J shed 2 bases, with 11 bases lying between them. CDR3: CASSYTGPYEQYF. The CDR3 DNA reads as TGTGCCAGCAGCTACACAGGGCCCTACGAGCAGTACTTC.

The CDR3: CASSLAGTSGVLNEQFF. The CDR3, as DNA: TGTGCCAGCAGCTTAGCGGGTACTAGCGGGGTACTGAATGAGCAGTTCTTC. The V call is TRBV7-2, the J call TRBJ2-1, with 10 positions matching TRBD2. The CDR3 length is 17 residues. CDR1 and CDR2 (germline): SGHTA, FQGNSA. V lost 0 bases, J lost 7 bases, and 9 bases stayed unmatched.

The chain couples TRBV6-5 to TRBJ1-1; unclear D gene. With 2 bases removed from V and 1 base from J, the gap between germline ends came to 14 bases. CDR1 MNHEY and CDR2 SVGAGI come from the germline V gene. This CDR3 has 16 residues. CDR3 sequence (DNA): TGTGCCAGCAGTTACCGCGGGCTAGGGAAGAACACTGAAGCTTTCTTT. Protein product: CASSYRGLGKNTEAFF.

The CDR3 DNA reads TGCGCCAGCAGCCAAGCCGCTGGTGGGGACAGGGTGGGAACCCAGTACTTC. Translating gives CASSQAAGGDRVGTQYF. The V gene is TRBV4-1, the J gene TRBJ2-5; 9 nucleotides agree with TRBD1. The CDR3 consists of 17 residues. V was pared by 1 base and J by 8 bases, with 14 bases of the junction left unmatched. CDR1 is MGHRA and CDR2 is YSYEKL in the germline V gene.

The chain joins TRBV29-1 to TRBJ2-5, with D perhaps TRBD2 (7 bases). This CDR3 has 13 residues. Germline V CDR1 and CDR2: SQVTM, ANQGSEA. V lost 5 bases and J lost 4, with 14 bases in between. CDR3: CSVRGRARETQYF. CDR3 DNA sequence: TGCAGCGTTAGGGGGAGGGCCAGAGAGACCCAGTACTTC.

The chain carries TRBV7-8 and TRBJ2-4, with 11 positions matching TRBD2. CDR1 is SGHVS, CDR2 FQNEAQ, per germline. This CDR3 region has 17 residues. V lost 4 bases, J lost 6 bases, and 11 bases stayed unmatched. CDR3 bases: TGTGCCAGCAGCTCGTATATAGCGGGAGGGCTTGGAAACATTCAGTACTTC. Its protein product is CASSSYIAGGLGNIQYF.

This clone was detected a few times. This rearrangement joins TRBV7-2 to TRBJ2-2, with D perhaps TRBD2 (7 bases). This CDR3 spans 15 amino acids. CDR1 is SGHTA, CDR2 FQGNSA, per germline. V lost 1 base and J 4 bases, leaving 10 bases between the germline ends. For the CDR3, the DNA is TGTGCCAGCAGCTTAGACGGGGGGCGCACCGGGGAGCTGTTTTTT. Its translation is CASSLDGGRTGELFF.

Only a few counts were recorded for this clone. The chain employs TRBV7-9 and TRBJ2-4, with 11 bases lining up with TRBD2. V was clipped by 0 bases and J by 0 bases; unmatched bases: 7. The CDR3 runs 19 residues. The germline CDR1 and CDR2 sequences are SEHNR and FQNEAQ (reference sequence). The CDR3 DNA is TGTGCCAGCAGCTTAGCGATAAGACTAGCGGGAATAGCCAAAAACATTCAGTACTTC. As protein: CASSLAIRLAGIAKNIQYF.

The genes are TRBV6-5 and TRBJ2-1, with TRBD2 matching over 9 bases. The V gene end was trimmed by 8 bases and the J gene end by 4 bases; junction bases not matched to a gene: 9. The CDR3 has 15 residues. The germline V gene encodes CDR1 MNHEY and CDR2 SVGAGI. CDR3 DNA: TGTGCCAGCGGCGTAGGACTAGCGTCTTACAATGAGCAGTTCTTC. This codes for CASGVGLASYNEQFF.

The rearrangement joins TRBV3-1 (or the pseudogene TRBV3-2) to TRBJ2-7, with a tentative D call TRBD2 (6 bases). This CDR3 spans 14 amino acids. The V and J ends lost 1 base and 9 bases respectively, with 16 bases between them. Germline V gives CDR1 LGHDT, CDR2 YNNKEL (reference sequence). CDR3 region: CASSQGGVGAPQYF. The CDR3 DNA is TGTGCCAGCAGCCAAGGGGGGGTGGGAGCCCCGCAGTACTTC.

V usage is TRBV19 and J usage is TRBJ1-1, with 10 bases lining up with TRBD1. Germline-derived CDR1 and CDR2 are LNHDA and SQIVND (reference sequence). This CDR3 is 18 amino acids long. V shed 3 bases, J shed 5 bases, and the junction held 15 bases outside the gene matches. The CDR3 sequence: CASSMTGGNPMIFTEAFF. In nucleotides, the CDR3 is TGTGCCAGTAGTATGACAGGGGGCAACCCAATGATATTTACTGAAGCTTTCTTT.

The DNA for the CDR3 is TGCGCCAGCAGCCAAGGAGTGGACTCGACCTACAATGAGCAGTTCTTC. It specifies CASSQGVDSTYNEQFF. The chain couples TRBV4-1 to TRBJ2-1, with D perhaps matching TRBD2 (5 bases). V gave up 1 base and J gave up 2 bases, with 12 bases separating them. The CDR3 length is 16 residues. Looked up from germline, CDR1 is MGHRA and CDR2 is YSYEKL.